These 16 T cell receptor beta chains were sequenced from one sample in a study of human T cells and chemical hapten exposure. TCRdb reprocessed the RACE reads with MiXCR, giving one entry per CDR3 protein. The data contain 35,000 to 45,000 distinct CDR3 sequences, around 12% of them singletons. Time point described: pre-sensitization, week 0. Indicated treatment: therapeutic diphenylcyclopropenone sensitization with weekly scalp DPC. Sample: whole blood, taken in connection with sensitization to the hapten diphenylcyclopropenone (DPC). The receptors derive from a woman aged 30 to 39 with alopecia areata. Some clones in this sample may be carry-over from other donors' samples.

This clonotype was recorded many times. J is TRBJ2-1 and V is TRBV24-1, with 11 bases fitting TRBD2. The CDR3 runs to 15 residues. Trimming removed 9 bases from V and 7 bases from J; junction bases left unmatched: 10. From germline, CDR1 is KGHDR and CDR2 SFDVKD. The CDR3 nucleotides read TGTGCCACCCATAGCGGGAGGGCCAAGTCTAATGAGCAGTTCTTC. This gives the protein CATHSGRAKSNEQFF.

This clonotype has just a few counts. This chain joins TRBV18 and TRBJ1-5; TRBD1 matches at 9 bases. The germline V gene encodes CDR1 KGHSH and CDR2 LQKENI. This CDR3 spans 13 amino acids. V shed 4 bases and J 5 bases; nucleotides not matched to a gene: 0. DNA for the CDR3: TGTGCCAGCTCACGGACAGGGGATCAGCCCCAGCATTTT. Its translation: CASSRTGDQPQHF.

This clonotype is termed large (0.1 to 1%). The chain couples TRBV7-3 to TRBJ2-5; 8 positions agree with TRBD1. Per the germline V gene, CDR1 is SGHTA and CDR2 is FQGTGA. J gave up 5 bases and V 3 bases, and 8 bases lay outside the gene matches. The CDR3 runs to 15 residues. The chain's CDR3 is CASSFPGTGYETQYF. CDR3 nucleotide sequence: TGTGCCAGCAGCTTTCCGGGGACAGGTTACGAGACCCAGTACTTC.

The chain recombines TRBV5-6 with TRBJ2-7; maybe TRBD2 (5 bases). Deletions cut 1 base from V and 1 base from J, with 12 bases between. Germline CDR1 SGHDT, CDR2 YYEEEE. The CDR3 sequence is 15 residues long. CDR3 bases: TGTGCCAGCAGCTTGTTGCGGGTGCCATCCTACGAGCAGTACTTC. Its protein is CASSLLRVPSYEQYF.

The rearrangement links TRBV11-2 to TRBJ1-1; D is ambiguous. Trimming cost V 4 bases and J 5 bases, with 17 bases left between them. This CDR3 comprises 15 residues. CDR1 is SGHAT and CDR2 is FQNNGV in the germline V gene. CDR3 in amino acids: CASSSLRSSRTEAFF. The CDR3 nucleotides are TGTGCCAGCAGCTCCCTCAGGAGTAGTCGAACTGAAGCTTTCTTT.

Ten or more counts support this clonotype. The genes are TRBV7-8 and TRBJ2-1, with D perhaps given as TRBD1 or TRBD2 (5 bases each). Trimming cost V 6 bases and J 7 bases, with 13 bases left between them. The germline gives CDR1 SGHVS, CDR2 FQNEAQ. The CDR3 has 13 amino acids. The CDR3 loop is CASRFGGSNEQFF. The CDR3 region has the DNA TGTGCCAGCAGGTTTGGGGGTTCGAATGAGCAGTTCTTC.

This clonotype was seen a handful of times. The chain recombines TRBV12-3 or TRBV12-4 with TRBJ1-2; D not resolved. V was shortened by 0 bases and J by 8 bases, with 4 bases between the two germline ends. The CDR3 consists of 11 residues. The CDR3 nucleotides read TGTGCCAGCAGTTTAGCGCAAGGCTACACCTTC. Protein: CASSLAQGYTF.

V is TRBV9 and J is TRBJ2-1; D is unresolved. The V end lost 4 bases, the J end lost 10 bases, and 12 bases lay between the germline ends. The germline gives CDR1 SGDLS, CDR2 YYNGEE. CDR3 length: 12 amino acids. In nucleotides, the CDR3 is TGTGCCAGCAGCCTAGGAGACGGCGAGCAGTTCTTC. This gives the protein CASSLGDGEQFF.

This rearrangement joins TRBV6-7 to TRBJ2-1, with D perhaps TRBD1 (6 bases). TRBV6-7 is an ORF, and what it does is uncertain. The CDR3 contains 16 residues. V was cut by 6 bases and J by 1 base, with 16 bases left in between. CDR3 coding DNA: TGTGCCAGCAGCCACTCCGGGACAAGGTCCTACAATGAGCAGTTCTTC. Translation: CASSHSGTRSYNEQFF.

V gene TRBV19 combines with J gene TRBJ2-1, with D possibly matching TRBD2 (6 bases). The length of the CDR3 is 15 residues. Germline CDR1 is LNHDA and CDR2 is SQIVND (reference sequence). Trimming pared 7 bases from V and 7 bases from J, leaving 20 bases between. The CDR3 region is CASKLTEGPRNEQFF. CDR3 nucleotides: TGTGCCAGTAAATTAACGGAGGGCCCGCGAAATGAGCAGTTCTTC.

This clonotype was recorded many times. The chain couples TRBV5-6 to TRBJ2-5; the D is unclear. Germline-derived CDR1 and CDR2 are SGHDT and YYEEEE. V gave up 0 bases and J gave up 4 bases, with 10 bases separating them. This CDR3 comprises 14 residues. The CDR3 DNA sequence: TGTGCCAGCAGCTTGGAACTTATAGGAGAGACCCAGTACTTC. This codes for CASSLELIGETQYF. The entire variable domain, with the rest obtained from reference TRBV5-6 and TRBJ2-5, is as follows: DAGVTQSPTHLIKTRGQQVTLRCSPKSGHDTVSWYQQALGQGPQFIFQYYEEEERQRGNFPDRFSGHQFPNYSSELNVNALLLGDSALYLCASSLELIGETQYFGPGTRLLVL.

The sample holds many counts of this clonotype. V usage is TRBV6-1 and J usage is TRBJ1-5; 8 bases align to TRBD1. CDR1 MNHNS and CDR2 SASEGT come from the germline V gene. Trimming took 3 bases from V and 6 from J; bases not matched to a gene: 4. This CDR3 is built from 14 residues. The CDR3 is CASSDDRGAQPQHF. CDR3 in DNA: TGTGCCAGCAGTGACGACAGGGGCGCTCAGCCCCAGCATTTT.

V gene TRBV28 combines with J gene TRBJ2-5, with 9 bases that match TRBD2. The ends lost 5 bases at V and 5 bases at J; junction bases unmatched: 15. The CDR3 covers 17 residues. Per germline, CDR1 MDHEN and CDR2 SYDVKM. The CDR3 is CASSPLSGLAGEETQYF. In nucleotides, the CDR3 is TGTGCCAGCAGTCCCTTGAGCGGATTAGCGGGAGAGGAGACCCAGTACTTC.

The table lists this clonotype with many counts. V is TRBV20-1 and J is TRBJ1-1; the D gene is possibly TRBD1 (6 bases). CDR1 is DFQATT and CDR2 is SNEGSKA in the germline V gene (reference sequence). The CDR3 is 12 residues long. Trimming stripped 6 bases from V and 8 bases from J, with 16 bases between. CDR3 protein: CSAEDHGTEAFF. The CDR3 coding sequence is TGCAGTGCCGAGGATCATGGGACAGAAGCTTTCTTT.

V usage is TRBV7-8 and J usage is TRBJ2-5; 9 nucleotides agree with TRBD2. The CDR3 contains 18 residues. The V gene's germline CDR1 is SGHVS and CDR2 FQNEAQ. V shed 5 bases and J 2 bases; nucleotides not matched to a gene: 15. The CDR3 DNA reads TGTGCCAGCAGCGCGGGCCTGCTTAGCGGGAGATTTCAAGAGACCCAGTACTTC. Amino acid sequence: CASSAGLLSGRFQETQYF. The whole variable domain, remainder taken from reference TRBV7-8 and TRBJ2-5, is GAGVSQSPRYKVAKRGQDVALRCDPISGHVSLFWYQQALGQGPEFLTYFQNEAQLDKSGLPSDRFFAERPEGSVSTLKIQRTQQEDSAVYLCASSAGLLSGRFQETQYFGPGTRLLVL.

This clonotype was recorded many times. The V call is TRBV28, the J call TRBJ1-5, with a possible D match to TRBD1 (5 bases). V lost 4 bases to trimming and J lost 0 bases, with 10 bases between them. The CDR3 runs to 15 residues. The germline gives CDR1 MDHEN, CDR2 SYDVKM. This CDR3 is CASSWAGTSNQPQHF. Written as DNA, the CDR3 is TGTGCCAGCAGTTGGGCTGGGACTAGCAATCAGCCCCAGCATTTT.